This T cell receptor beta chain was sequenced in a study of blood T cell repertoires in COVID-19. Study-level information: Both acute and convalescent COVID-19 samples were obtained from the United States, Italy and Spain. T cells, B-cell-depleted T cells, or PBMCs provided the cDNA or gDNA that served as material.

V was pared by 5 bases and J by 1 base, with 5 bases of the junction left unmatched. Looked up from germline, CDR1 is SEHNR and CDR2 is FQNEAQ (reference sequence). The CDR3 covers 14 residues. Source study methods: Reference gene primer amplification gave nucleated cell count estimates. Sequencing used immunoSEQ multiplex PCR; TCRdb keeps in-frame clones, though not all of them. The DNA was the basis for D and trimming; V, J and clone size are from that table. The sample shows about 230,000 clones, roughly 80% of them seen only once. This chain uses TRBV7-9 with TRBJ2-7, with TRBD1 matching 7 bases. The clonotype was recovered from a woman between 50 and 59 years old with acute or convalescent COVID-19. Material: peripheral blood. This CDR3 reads CASSAWTGSYEQYF. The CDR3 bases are TGTGCCAGCAGCGCCTGGACAGGATCCTACGAGCAGTACTTC.